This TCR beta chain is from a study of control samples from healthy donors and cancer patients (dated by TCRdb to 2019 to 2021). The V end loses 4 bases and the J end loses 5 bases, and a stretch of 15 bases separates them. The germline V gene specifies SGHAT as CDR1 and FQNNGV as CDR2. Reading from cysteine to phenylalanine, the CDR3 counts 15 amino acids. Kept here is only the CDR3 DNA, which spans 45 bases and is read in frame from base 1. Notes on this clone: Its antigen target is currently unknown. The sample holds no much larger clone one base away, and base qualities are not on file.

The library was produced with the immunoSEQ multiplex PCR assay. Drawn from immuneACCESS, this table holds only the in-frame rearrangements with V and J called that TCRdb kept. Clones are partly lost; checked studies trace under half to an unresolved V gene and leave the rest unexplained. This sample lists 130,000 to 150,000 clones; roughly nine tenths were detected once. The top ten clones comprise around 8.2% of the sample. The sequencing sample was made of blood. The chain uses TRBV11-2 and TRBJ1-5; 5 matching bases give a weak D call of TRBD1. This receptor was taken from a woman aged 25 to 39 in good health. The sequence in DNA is TGTGCCAGCAGCTCCTTAGCTGGGGGGGATCAGCCCCAGCATTTT. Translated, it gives CASSSLAGGDQPQHF.